These 5 T cell receptor beta chains originate from one sample sequenced in a study of blood T cell repertoires in COVID-19. The method was immunoSEQ multiplex PCR; TCRdb's version includes in-frame clones alone and lacks a portion of them. The data show roughly 180,000 clones, about four fifths seen once. Material for sequencing was peripheral blood. The receptors stem from a woman in her thirties or forties with COVID-19, enrolled during active disease.

V usage is TRBV5-4 and J usage is TRBJ2-3; a possible D gene is TRBD2 (5 bases). Per the germline V gene, CDR1 is SGHNT and CDR2 is YYREEE (reference sequence). The CDR3 has 14 amino acids. The V end was cut by 2 bases, the J end by 5 bases, with 12 bases between. CDR3 loop: CASSLAVNGDTQYF. The DNA of the CDR3 is TGTGCCAGCAGCTTAGCGGTAAACGGAGATACGCAGTATTTT.

This clone was picked up a small number of times. The V call is TRBV15, the J call TRBJ2-5; no firm D call. The CDR3 runs to 14 residues. CDR1 LNHNV and CDR2 YYDKDF come from the germline V gene (reference sequence). Trimming shortened V by 1 base and J by 2 bases, and 8 bases separated the two germline ends. DNA for the CDR3: TGTGCCACCAGCAGAGGGTCAGGTCAAGAGACCCAGTACTTC. This sequence encodes CATSRGSGQETQYF.

V usage is TRBV18 and J usage is TRBJ2-1, with 9 nucleotides matching TRBD2. J gave up 6 bases and V 0 bases, and 9 bases lay outside the gene matches. The germline gives CDR1 KGHSH, CDR2 LQKENI. CDR3 length: 17 residues. CDR3 in DNA: TGTGCCAGCTCACCACCGCCACTAGCGGGCCTCGGCAATGAGCAGTTCTTC. Translation gives CASSPPPLAGLGNEQFF.

On this clone itself: This sample includes further DNA sequences coding for the same CDR3. The chain combines TRBV3-1 (or the pseudogene TRBV3-2) with TRBJ1-2; possibly TRBD1 for D (5 bases). V lost 1 base and J lost 7, with 13 bases in between. This CDR3 spans 14 amino acids. CDR1 is LGHDT, CDR2 YNNKEL, per germline (reference sequence). The CDR3 is CASSQVGQGGGYTF. CDR3 DNA: TGTGCCAGCAGCCAAGTGGGGCAGGGAGGTGGCTACACCTTC.

This chain uses TRBV7-9 with TRBJ2-1; 9 nucleotides match TRBD2. The V gene's germline CDR1 is SEHNR and CDR2 FQNEAQ (reference sequence). V lost 5 bases, J lost 8 bases, and 13 bases stayed unmatched. The CDR3 has 16 residues. CDR3 coding DNA: TGTGCCAGCAGCCCTCCTCAGCGGGGGGCTAACGATGAGCAGTTCTTC. Translation: CASSPPQRGANDEQFF.